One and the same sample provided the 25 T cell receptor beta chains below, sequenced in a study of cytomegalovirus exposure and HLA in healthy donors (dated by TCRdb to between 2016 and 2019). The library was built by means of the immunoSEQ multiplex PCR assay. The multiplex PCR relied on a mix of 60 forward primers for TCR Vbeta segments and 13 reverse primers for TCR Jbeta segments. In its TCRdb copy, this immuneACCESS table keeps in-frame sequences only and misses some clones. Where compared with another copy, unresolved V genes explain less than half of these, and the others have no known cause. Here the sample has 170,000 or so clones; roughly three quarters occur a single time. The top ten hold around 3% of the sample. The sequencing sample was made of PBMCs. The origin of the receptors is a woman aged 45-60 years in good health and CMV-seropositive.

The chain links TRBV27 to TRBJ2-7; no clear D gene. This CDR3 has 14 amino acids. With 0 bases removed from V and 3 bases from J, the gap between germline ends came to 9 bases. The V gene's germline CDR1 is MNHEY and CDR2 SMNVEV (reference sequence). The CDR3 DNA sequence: TGTGCCAGCAGTTTATCCGGCGGATTCTACGAGCAGTACTTC. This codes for CASSLSGGFYEQYF.

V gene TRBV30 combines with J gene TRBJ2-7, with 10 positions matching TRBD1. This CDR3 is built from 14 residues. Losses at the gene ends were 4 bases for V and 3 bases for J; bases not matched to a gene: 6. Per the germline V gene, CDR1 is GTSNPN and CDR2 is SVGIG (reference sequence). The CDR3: CAWTEGDRGYEQYF. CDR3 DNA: TGTGCCTGGACCGAGGGGGACAGGGGCTACGAGCAGTACTTC.

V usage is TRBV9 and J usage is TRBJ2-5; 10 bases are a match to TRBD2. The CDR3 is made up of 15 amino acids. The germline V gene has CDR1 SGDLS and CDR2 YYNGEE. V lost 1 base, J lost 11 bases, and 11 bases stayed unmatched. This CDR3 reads CASSVSAGGPLEQYF. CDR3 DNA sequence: TGTGCCAGCAGCGTATCAGCGGGAGGGCCACTTGAGCAGTACTTC.

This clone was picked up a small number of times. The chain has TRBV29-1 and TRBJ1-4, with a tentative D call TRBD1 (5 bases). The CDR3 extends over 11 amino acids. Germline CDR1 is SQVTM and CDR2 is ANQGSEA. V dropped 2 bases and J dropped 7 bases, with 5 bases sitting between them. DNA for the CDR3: TGCAGCGTTGAAACAGGTGAAAAACTGTTTTTT. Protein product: CSVETGEKLFF.

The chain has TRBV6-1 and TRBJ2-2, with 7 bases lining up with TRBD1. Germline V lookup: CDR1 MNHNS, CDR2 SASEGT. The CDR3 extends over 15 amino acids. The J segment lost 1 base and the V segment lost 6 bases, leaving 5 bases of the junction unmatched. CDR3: CASSPRQGNTGELFF. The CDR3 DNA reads TGTGCCAGCAGCCCCAGACAGGGGAACACCGGGGAGCTGTTTTTT.

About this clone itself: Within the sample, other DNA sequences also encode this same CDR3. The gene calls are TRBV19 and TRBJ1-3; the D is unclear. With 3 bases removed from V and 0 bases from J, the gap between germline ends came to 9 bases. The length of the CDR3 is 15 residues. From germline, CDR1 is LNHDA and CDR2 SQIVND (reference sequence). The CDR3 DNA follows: TGTGCCAGTAGTATCGGACTCAGCTCTGGAAACACCATATATTTT. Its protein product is CASSIGLSSGNTIYF.

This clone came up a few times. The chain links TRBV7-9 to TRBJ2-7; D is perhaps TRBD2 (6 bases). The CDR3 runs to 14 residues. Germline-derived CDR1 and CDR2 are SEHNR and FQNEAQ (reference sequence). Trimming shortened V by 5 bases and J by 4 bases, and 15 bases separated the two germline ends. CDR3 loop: CASSPPGGGYEQYF. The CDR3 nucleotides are TGTGCCAGCAGCCCTCCCGGGGGTGGGTACGAGCAGTACTTC.

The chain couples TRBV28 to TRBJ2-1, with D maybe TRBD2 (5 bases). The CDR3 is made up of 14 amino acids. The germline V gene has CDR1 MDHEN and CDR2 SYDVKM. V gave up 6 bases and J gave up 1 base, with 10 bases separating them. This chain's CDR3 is CASRKGGSYNEQFF. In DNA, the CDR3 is TGTGCCAGCAGAAAAGGAGGATCCTACAATGAGCAGTTCTTC. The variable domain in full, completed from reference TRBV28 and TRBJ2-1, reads DVKVTQSSRYLVKRTGEKVFLECVQDMDHENMFWYRQDPGLGLRLIYFSYDVKMKEKGDIPEGYSVSREKKERFSLILESASTNQTSMYLCASRKGGSYNEQFFGPGTRLTVL.

CDR3 nucleotides: TGTGCCAGCAGCTTGGGTGACACAGGTAACACTGAAGCTTTCTTT. Its translation: CASSLGDTGNTEAFF. The chain has TRBV7-9 and TRBJ1-1; TRBD1 might be the D (5 bases). Germline loops: CDR1 SEHNR, CDR2 FQNEAQ (reference sequence). V lost 3 bases to trimming and J lost 2 bases, with 13 bases between them. The CDR3 has 15 amino acids.

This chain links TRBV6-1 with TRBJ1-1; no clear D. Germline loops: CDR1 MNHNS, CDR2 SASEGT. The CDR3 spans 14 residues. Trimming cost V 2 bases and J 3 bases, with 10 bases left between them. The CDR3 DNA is TGTGCCAGCAGTGAACGGGTTCGGGACACTGAAGCTTTCTTT. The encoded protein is CASSERVRDTEAFF.

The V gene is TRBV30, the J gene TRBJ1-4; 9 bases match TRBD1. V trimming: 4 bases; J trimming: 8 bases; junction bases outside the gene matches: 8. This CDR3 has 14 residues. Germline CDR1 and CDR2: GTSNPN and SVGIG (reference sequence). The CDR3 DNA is TGTGCCTGGAACACCGGGACAGGGACCGAAAAACTGTTTTTT. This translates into CAWNTGTGTEKLFF.

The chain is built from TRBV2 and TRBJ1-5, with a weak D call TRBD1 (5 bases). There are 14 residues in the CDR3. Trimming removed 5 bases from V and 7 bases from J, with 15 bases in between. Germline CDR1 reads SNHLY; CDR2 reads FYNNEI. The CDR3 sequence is CASSLGGGEQPQHF. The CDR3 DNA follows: TGTGCCAGCAGTCTCGGGGGGGGAGAGCAGCCCCAGCATTTT.

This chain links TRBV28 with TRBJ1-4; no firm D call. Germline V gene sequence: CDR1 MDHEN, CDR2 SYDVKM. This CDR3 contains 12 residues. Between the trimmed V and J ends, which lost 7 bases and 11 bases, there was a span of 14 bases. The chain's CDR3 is CASNLRFEKLFF. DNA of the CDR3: TGTGCCAGCAATTTGAGGTTTGAGAAACTGTTTTTT.

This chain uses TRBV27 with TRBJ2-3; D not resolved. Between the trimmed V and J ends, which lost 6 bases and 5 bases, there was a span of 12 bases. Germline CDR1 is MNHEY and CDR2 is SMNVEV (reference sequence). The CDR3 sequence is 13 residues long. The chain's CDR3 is CASSRQDIDTQYF. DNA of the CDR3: TGTGCCAGCAGCCGACAAGACATAGATACGCAGTATTTT.

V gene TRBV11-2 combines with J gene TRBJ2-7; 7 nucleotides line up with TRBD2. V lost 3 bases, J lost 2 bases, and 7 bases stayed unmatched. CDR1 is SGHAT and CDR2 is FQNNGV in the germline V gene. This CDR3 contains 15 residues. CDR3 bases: TGTGCCAGCAGCTTTCAACTAGCGAAAACCTACGAGCAGTACTTC. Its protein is CASSFQLAKTYEQYF.

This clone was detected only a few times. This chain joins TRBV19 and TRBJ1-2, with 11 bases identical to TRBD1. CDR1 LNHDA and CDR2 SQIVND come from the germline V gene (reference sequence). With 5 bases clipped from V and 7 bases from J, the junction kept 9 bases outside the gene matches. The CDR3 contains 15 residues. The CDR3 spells CASSSQDRGRSGYTF. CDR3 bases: TGTGCCAGTAGTTCCCAGGACAGGGGGCGAAGTGGCTACACCTTC.

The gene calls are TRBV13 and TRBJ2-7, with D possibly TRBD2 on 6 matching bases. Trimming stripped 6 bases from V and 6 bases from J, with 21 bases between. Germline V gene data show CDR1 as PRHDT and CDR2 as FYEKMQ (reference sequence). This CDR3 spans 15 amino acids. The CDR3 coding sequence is TGTGCCAGCAGAGATATAGCAGGAGGGCCTAGCGAGCAGTACTTC. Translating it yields CASRDIAGGPSEQYF.

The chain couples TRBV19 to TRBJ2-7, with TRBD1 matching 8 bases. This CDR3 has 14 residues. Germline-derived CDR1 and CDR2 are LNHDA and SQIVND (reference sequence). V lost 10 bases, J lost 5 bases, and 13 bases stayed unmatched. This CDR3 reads CATELGQGTHEQYF. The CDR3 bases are TGTGCCACCGAATTAGGACAGGGTACCCACGAGCAGTACTTC.

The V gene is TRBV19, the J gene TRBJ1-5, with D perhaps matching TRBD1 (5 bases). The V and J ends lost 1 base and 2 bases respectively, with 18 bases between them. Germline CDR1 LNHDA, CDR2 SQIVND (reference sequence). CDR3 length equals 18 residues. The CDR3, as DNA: TGTGCCAGTAGTATAGGCGGGGGTGAGGGACTCGGCAATCAGCCCCAGCATTTT. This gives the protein CASSIGGGEGLGNQPQHF.

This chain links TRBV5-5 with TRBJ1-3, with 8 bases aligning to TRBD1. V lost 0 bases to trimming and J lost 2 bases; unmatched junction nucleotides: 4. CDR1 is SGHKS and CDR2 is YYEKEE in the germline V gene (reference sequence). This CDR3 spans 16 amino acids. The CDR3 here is CASSLGGQAPGNTIYF. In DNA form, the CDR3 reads TGTGCCAGCAGCTTGGGGGGACAGGCACCTGGAAACACCATATATTTT.

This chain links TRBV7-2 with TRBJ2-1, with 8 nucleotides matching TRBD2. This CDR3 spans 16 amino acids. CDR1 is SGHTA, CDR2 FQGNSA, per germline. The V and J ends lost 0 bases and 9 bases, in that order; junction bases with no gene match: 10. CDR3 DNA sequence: TGTGCCAGCAGCTTAGCGGGCGGGACTAGTTATGGTGAGCAGTTCTTC. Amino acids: CASSLAGGTSYGEQFF.

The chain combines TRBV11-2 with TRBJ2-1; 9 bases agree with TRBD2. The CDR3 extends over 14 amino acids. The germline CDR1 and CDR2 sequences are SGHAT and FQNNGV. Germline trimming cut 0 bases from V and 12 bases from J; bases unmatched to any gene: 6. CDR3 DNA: TGTGCCAGCAGCTTAGATCGGGATAGCGGGAGGCAGTTCTTC. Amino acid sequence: CASSLDRDSGRQFF.

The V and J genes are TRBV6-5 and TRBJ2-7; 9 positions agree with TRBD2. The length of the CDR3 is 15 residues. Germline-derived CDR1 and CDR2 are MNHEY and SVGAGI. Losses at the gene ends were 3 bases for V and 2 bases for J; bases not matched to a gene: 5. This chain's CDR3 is CASSYEAGGTYEQYF. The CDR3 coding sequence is TGTGCCAGCAGTTATGAAGCGGGAGGAACCTACGAGCAGTACTTC.

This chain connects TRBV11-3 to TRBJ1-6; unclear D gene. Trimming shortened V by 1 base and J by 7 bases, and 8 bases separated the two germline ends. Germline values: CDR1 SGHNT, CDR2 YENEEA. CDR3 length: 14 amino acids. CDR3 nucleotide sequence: TGTGCCAGCAGCTTAGGCCAACAGAATTCACCCCTCCACTTT. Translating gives CASSLGQQNSPLHF.

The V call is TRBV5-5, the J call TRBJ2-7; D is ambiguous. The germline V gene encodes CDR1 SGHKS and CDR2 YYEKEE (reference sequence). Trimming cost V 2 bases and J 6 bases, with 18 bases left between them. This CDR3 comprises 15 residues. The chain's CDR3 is CASSFGVGSAGEQYF. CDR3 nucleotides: TGTGCCAGCAGCTTTGGAGTCGGGTCAGCCGGCGAGCAGTACTTC.